This T cell receptor (beta chain) was identified during a study of T cells in Graves' hyperthyroidism and ophthalmopathy. This clonotype showed up many times. Its matching antigen is unknown. Study-level findings and limits: With a median lead of roughly 6.2 months before onset, the model predicted ophthalmopathy. Blood also held most thyroid clonotypes expanded beyond 0.001.

Every diagnosis used clinical symptoms, serum thyroxine and TRAb, thyroid ultrasound and orbital computed tomography. Isolation of PBMCs was performed on around 9.4 ml fresh peripheral blood. RNA transcripts gave rise to amplified TCR beta CDR3 regions. HTBI primers were used for first-round RT-PCR of the TCR CDR3. MiXCR, applied by TCRdb to the multiplex PCR reads, yields one record per CDR3 protein. The data show around 360,000 distinct CDR3 sequences, roughly 15% seen once. Per germline, CDR1 MNHEY and CDR2 SMNVEV (reference sequence). Trimming took off 4 bases at V and 6 bases at J, with 19 bases between the two ends. The CDR3 is 17 amino acids.

Specimen: blood. The chain combines TRBV27 with TRBJ1-6; D possibly corresponds to TRBD1 (6 bases). The receptor's source is a woman aged 55-70 years with Graves' ophthalmopathy. DNA of the CDR3: TGTGCCAGCAGTTCCCTGACAGGAAGACATGGTAATTCACCCCTCCACTTT. Amino acids: CASSSLTGRHGNSPLHF.